This T cell receptor beta chain stems from a study of T cells after yellow fever vaccination. Overall study results and limits: Abundant bulk-population clonotypes could contaminate the FACS-sorted repertoires.

In this sample, this clonotype turned up many times. Germline V CDR1 and CDR2: SGDLS, YYNGEE. This CDR3 is 14 amino acids long. V was pared by 0 bases and J by 10 bases, with 14 bases between. Universal primer sites and UMIs were introduced during 5'RACE template-switching synthesis of TCR cDNA. Via MiXCR, TCRdb re-called the 5' RACE reads, giving one row per CDR3 protein. The sample shows approximately 27,000 distinct CDR3 sequences, about 5.5% of them seen only once. The material was PBMCs, either bulk or a sorted T-cell subset (CD4+, CD8+, memory, or dextramer-sorted; not recorded which), obtained 15 days after the yellow fever booster vaccination. The V call is TRBV9, the J call TRBJ2-1; D is ambiguous. The sequence was obtained from a man aged 25-45 years who received the YFV17D yellow fever vaccine. CDR3 sequence: CASSVGPTAWEQFF. The CDR3 bases are TGTGCCAGCAGCGTAGGCCCAACAGCATGGGAGCAGTTCTTC.